What follows are 2 T cell receptor beta chains derived from one specimen sequenced in a study of shared clonotypes between healthy human individuals. The assay was immunoSEQ multiplex PCR, and TCRdb's table has in-frame clones only and misses some. Of roughly 2.2 million clones in the sample, 90% to 95% were seen once. The sample comprised naive CD4+ T cells from PBMCs. The subset is: CD45RA+ positively selected. These TCRs come from a man in his late teens or twenties in good health. Some clones in this sample may be carry-over from other donors' samples.

This sequence joins TRBV9 and TRBJ2-7; a weak D match, TRBD2 (5 bases). The CDR3 length is 13 residues. V lost 4 bases and J lost 9, with 17 bases in between. Germline lookup yields CDR1 SGDLS and CDR2 YYNGEE. The CDR3 is CASSPRGFSGQYF. The CDR3 nucleotides read TGTGCCAGCAGCCCTCGAGGGTTCTCGGGGCAGTACTTC.

The V call is TRBV6-6, the J call TRBJ1-1, with D hard to call. Germline V CDR1 and CDR2: MNHNY, SVGAGI (reference sequence). The CDR3 has 13 amino acids. Trimming removed 3 bases from V and 6 bases from J, with 11 bases in between. The CDR3 DNA reads as TGTGCCAGCAGTTATCAGGAAGTGGCTGAAGCTTTCTTT. It translates to CASSYQEVAEAFF.